These 4 T cell receptor beta chains were all obtained from the same sample, sequenced in a study of blood T cell repertoires in COVID-19. TCRdb's copy holds only in-frame clones and misses some; the assay was immunoSEQ multiplex PCR. The sample carries some 220,000 clones, around 81% recorded once. Sequenced material: peripheral blood. The receptors derive from a human donor in a cohort sampled during active COVID-19.

This chain links TRBV28 with TRBJ1-5; the D gene is possibly TRBD1 (5 bases). The V and J ends lost 5 bases and 6 bases respectively, with 20 bases between them. The germline V gene has CDR1 MDHEN and CDR2 SYDVKM. This CDR3 has 16 residues. This chain's CDR3 is CASSLHQGRGGQPQHF. CDR3 coding DNA: TGTGCCAGCAGTCTCCACCAGGGTAGGGGTGGTCAGCCCCAGCATTTT.

This CDR3 is CASTSGGWDTQYF. The CDR3 region has the DNA TGTGCCAGCACAAGCGGGGGGTGGGATACGCAGTATTTT. The chain recombines TRBV28 with TRBJ2-3; 9 bases map to TRBD2. The CDR3 spans 13 residues. J gave up 6 bases and V 7 bases, and 5 bases lay outside the gene matches. Per germline, CDR1 MDHEN and CDR2 SYDVKM.

V is TRBV6-5 and J is TRBJ1-1; 8 bases map to TRBD1. The V gene's germline CDR1 is MNHEY and CDR2 SVGAGI. This CDR3 region has 14 residues. The trim removed 10 bases at V and 1 base at J, leaving 8 bases unmatched. Written as DNA, the CDR3 is TGTGCCACCCTGGAGGGACAGGCGAACACTGAAGCTTTCTTT. It encodes CATLEGQANTEAFF.

This chain links TRBV5-6 with TRBJ2-3; 12 bases are shared with TRBD1. Per germline, CDR1 SGHDT and CDR2 YYEEEE. The CDR3 runs 17 residues. V shed 0 bases, J shed 5 bases, and the junction held 7 bases outside the gene matches. The CDR3 here is CASSLGWDRGRGDTQYF. In nucleotides, the CDR3 is TGTGCCAGCAGCTTGGGGTGGGACAGGGGGCGCGGAGATACGCAGTATTTT.